The source of this T cell receptor beta chain is a study of blood T cell repertoires in COVID-19. Produced via immunoSEQ multiplex PCR; TCRdb's table is partial and in-frame only. Among about 170,000 clones listed, about 91% were seen once. This TCR was recovered from a woman aged 18-29 years who had recovered from COVID-19. The sample taken for sequencing was PBMCs or T cells enriched from blood (not recorded which).

The CDR3 nucleotides are TGTGCTAGTGGTTTTGAGAGCATAGAGCAGTTCTTC. Translation gives CASGFESIEQFF. The chain employs TRBV12-5 and TRBJ2-1; the D is unclear. From germline, CDR1 is LGHNT and CDR2 FRNRAP. The CDR3 runs 12 residues. V was pared by 3 bases and J by 10 bases, with 10 bases between.